Described below is a single T cell receptor beta chain sequence and its context. It has no known antigen specificity. Base qualities are not at hand, and no much larger clone is one base apart. These data come from a study of blood T cell repertoires in COVID-19 (dated by TCRdb to about 2020). A note on the overall study: Collaborator samples came from the United States, Italy and Spain and covered acute and convalescent phases of COVID-19. The prospective study material was composed of cDNA or gDNA derived from T cells, B-cell-depleted T cells, or PBMCs. Deeply sampled blood TCRbeta repertoires from subjects exposed to, actively infected with, or recovered from COVID-19 were included in the dataset. The repertoires were released in a freely available public database intended as a resource for research on the immune response to SARS-CoV-2. The samples were drawn from the first 160 participants of the ongoing ImmuneRACE study and from some 1,300 subjects provided by 6 global collaborators. A de-identified subject ID, COVID-19 status, age in years and sex were almost always included in the sample metadata. Where HLA class I and class II types were available, the types were taken from metadata supplied by the sample provider, not from assay-based typing.

The immunoSEQ Assay, a bias-controlled multiplex PCR, was used to amplify TCRbeta CDR3 regions from genomic DNA. Regarding the original processing steps: The number of nucleated cells in each sample was estimated from the amplification of reference gene primers within the assay. To quantify the absolute abundance of each unique TCRbeta CDR3 rearrangement, sequence reads were collapsed and filtered. For each sample, productive Simpson clonality was calculated as the square root of Simpson's diversity index across productive rearrangements. Held by TCRdb, this immuneACCESS table contains in-frame sequences only and omits some clones. Under half of the omission traces to an unresolved V gene where checked; the cause of the rest is unknown. From that table come the V and J calls and clone size; the DNA was used to work out D and trimming. For this sample the table gives about 210,000 clones, of which 92% were detected only once. Approximately 1.2% of the sample goes to the ten largest clones.

What the authors observed across the whole study: The quantity of clinical and demographic metadata differed by source and by participant and was supplied without curation.

Each collaborating institution followed its own protocols to collect whole blood in K2EDTA tubes. Collaborator samples were shipped for TCRbeta analysis as frozen whole blood, isolated PBMCs, or DNA extracted from either sample type. The CDR1 and CDR2 encoded by the germline V gene are LGHNA and YNFKEQ. V loses 1 base at its end and J loses 10 bases; junction bases beyond the gene matches: 11. From the cysteine through the phenylalanine, the CDR3 covers 17 amino acids. Only CDR3 DNA is held: 51 bases, read in frame from base 1. Input material: peripheral blood. The clonotype was recovered from a man younger than 40 with acute or convalescent COVID-19. The chain is assembled from TRBV4-2 and TRBJ1-6; 9 central bases correspond to TRBD1. The CDR3 is CASSQVQDGQGRSPLHF. Read as DNA, the sequence is TGTGCCAGCAGCCAAGTACAGGACGGACAGGGGAGGTCACCCCTCCACTTT.